Listed here are 14 T cell receptor beta chains from one sample, sequenced in a study of shared clonotypes between healthy human individuals. Profiling relied on immunoSEQ multiplex PCR, and the TCRdb table lists in-frame clones only, not all of them. The sample has approximately 840,000 clones, about 96% seen once. Naive-designated CD8 cells lacked CD45RO, were positively enriched for CCR7, and omitted terminally differentiated effector memory CD45RA+ cells. The sample comprised naive CD8+ T cells sorted from blood. These receptor sequences come from a man younger than 45 in good health.

V usage is TRBV14 and J usage is TRBJ2-2, with TRBD1 matching over 8 bases. Germline assignment: CDR1 SGHDN and CDR2 FVKESK. V lost 4 bases, J lost 6 bases, and 7 bases stayed unmatched. The CDR3 has 15 amino acids. CDR3 DNA sequence: TGTGCCAGCAGCCCAACCGACAGGGGCGCCGGGGAGCTGTTTTTT. Translation gives CASSPTDRGAGELFF.

This sequence joins TRBV9 and TRBJ2-3, with 9 bases aligning to TRBD2. After removal of 4 bases from V and 2 bases from J, the junction contained 5 bases not matched to a gene. The CDR3 runs to 15 residues. Germline V gene lookup returns CDR1 SGDLS and CDR2 YYNGEE. This CDR3 is CASSLSGSVTDTQYF. As DNA, the CDR3 is TGTGCCAGCAGCCTTAGCGGGAGTGTCACAGATACGCAGTATTTT.

J is TRBJ2-7 and V is TRBV27; maybe TRBD2 (5 bases). The CDR3 loop spans 11 amino acids. V was clipped by 10 bases and J by 4 bases, with 11 bases between them. Germline V gene lookup returns CDR1 MNHEY and CDR2 SMNVEV (reference sequence). The CDR3 reads CAIGVGYEQYF. The CDR3 coding sequence is TGTGCCATCGGGGTGGGATACGAGCAGTACTTC.

The chain links TRBV27 to TRBJ2-7; 13 positions agree with TRBD2. This CDR3 has 16 amino acids. Germline CDR1 and CDR2: MNHEY and SMNVEV (reference sequence). V lost 5 bases and J lost 4; bases outside the gene matches: 8. CDR3 residues: CASSLEGTSGMYEQYF. CDR3 DNA sequence: TGTGCCAGCAGTCTAGAGGGGACTAGCGGGATGTACGAGCAGTACTTC.

The chain has TRBV4-3 and TRBJ2-5, with D possibly being TRBD2 (6 bases). V lost 2 bases to trimming and J lost 5 bases, with 21 bases between them. Germline-derived CDR1 and CDR2 are LGHNA and YSLEER. The CDR3 contains 17 residues. CDR3 protein: CASSQLLGGEPSETQYF. CDR3 nucleotide sequence: TGCGCCAGCAGCCAACTTTTAGGAGGGGAGCCCTCGGAGACCCAGTACTTC.

The V call is TRBV19, the J call TRBJ1-2; the D gene is possibly TRBD1 (5 bases). In germline, CDR1 is LNHDA, CDR2 SQIVND (reference sequence). CDR3 length: 13 residues. Trimming took 4 bases from V and 7 from J, leaving 13 bases between them. For the CDR3, the DNA is TGTGCCAGTAGTAGAGGGACGGCCCTTGGCTACACCTTC. This codes for CASSRGTALGYTF. The full variable domain, completed using reference TRBV19 and TRBJ1-2, is DGGITQSPKYLFRKEGQNVTLSCEQNLNHDAMYWYRQDPGQGLRLIYYSQIVNDFQKGDIAEGYSVSREKKESFPLTVTSAQKNPTAFYLCASSRGTALGYTFGSGTRLTVV.

This clone has just one count. The rearrangement uses TRBV4-3 and TRBJ2-1; the D call may be TRBD1 or TRBD2 (6 bases each). Deletions cut 4 bases from V and 2 bases from J, with 9 bases between. Germline assignment: CDR1 LGHNA and CDR2 YSLEER. CDR3 length equals 14 residues. CDR3 nucleotides: TGCGCCAGCAGCCGGGGGGCGGCCTACAATGAGCAGTTCTTC. This codes for CASSRGAAYNEQFF.

This chain joins TRBV5-5 and TRBJ2-5; unclear D gene. The germline gives CDR1 SGHKS, CDR2 YYEKEE (reference sequence). CDR3 length: 13 amino acids. V was shortened by 6 bases and J by 2 bases, with 11 bases between the two germline ends. The CDR3 coding sequence is TGTGCCAGCATAGGCTTAGGTCAAGAGACCCAGTACTTC. Protein: CASIGLGQETQYF.

The chain links TRBV11-2 to TRBJ1-5; TRBD1 might be the D (5 bases). Trimming removed 0 bases at V and 6 bases at J, with 12 bases between. This CDR3 comprises 15 residues. Per the germline V gene, CDR1 is SGHAT and CDR2 is FQNNGV. The CDR3 DNA sequence: TGTGCCAGCAGCTTAGATCGACAGATCAGTCAGCCCCAGCATTTT. It encodes CASSLDRQISQPQHF.

The rearrangement joins TRBV9 to TRBJ2-4; possible D gene TRBD2, 5 bases. The germline V and J ends were trimmed by 4 bases and 5 bases, with 19 bases remaining between them. CDR1 and CDR2 (germline): SGDLS, YYNGEE. The CDR3 runs 16 residues. The CDR3 DNA is TGTGCCAGCAGCCACCCCCTAGGACTGGTTGAAAACATTCAGTACTTC. Its translation is CASSHPLGLVENIQYF.

CDR3 sequence reads: CASSLPPGARGAEAFF. Written as DNA, the CDR3 is TGTGCCAGCAGCCTACCCCCCGGCGCACGAGGGGCTGAAGCTTTCTTT. The chain recombines TRBV27 with TRBJ1-1; TRBD1 is a possible D gene (5 bases). From germline, CDR1 is MNHEY and CDR2 SMNVEV (reference sequence). CDR3 length: 16 amino acids. Trimming took 6 bases from V and 6 from J, leaving 23 bases between them.

The chain links TRBV9 to TRBJ2-3; D may match TRBD1 or TRBD2 (5 bases each). Germline CDR1 SGDLS, CDR2 YYNGEE. The CDR3 loop spans 16 amino acids. V gave up 5 bases and J gave up 2 bases, with 18 bases separating them. CDR3 amino acids: CASSLDGAAFTDTQYF. In DNA, the CDR3 is TGTGCCAGCAGTTTAGACGGGGCAGCATTCACAGATACGCAGTATTTT.

The V gene is TRBV9, the J gene TRBJ1-1; tentative D call: TRBD1 (5 bases). Germline V gene sequence: CDR1 SGDLS, CDR2 YYNGEE. V shed 6 bases and J shed 1 base, with 16 bases lying between them. The CDR3 contains 15 residues. This chain's CDR3 is CASTHSGGTNTEAFF. CDR3 nucleotide sequence: TGTGCCAGCACCCATTCGGGGGGGACGAACACTGAAGCTTTCTTT.

The chain carries TRBV5-4 and TRBJ2-6; 9 bases match TRBD1. Per the germline V gene, CDR1 is SGHNT and CDR2 is YYREEE (reference sequence). Trimming at V came to 7 bases and at J to 1 base, leaving 18 bases not matched to a gene. CDR3 size: 20 residues. CDR3 sequence reads: CASHPGPPGQGVSGANVLTF. CDR3 nucleotides: TGTGCCAGCCACCCTGGACCACCGGGACAGGGTGTTTCTGGGGCCAACGTCCTGACTTTC.